These 11 T cell receptor beta chains were sequenced from one sample in a study of control samples from healthy donors and cancer patients. TCRdb keeps only in-frame clones here, not all; method: immunoSEQ multiplex PCR. The sample includes roughly 20,000 clones, around 84% of them seen just once. What was sequenced was PBMCs. The receptors were gathered from a man in his 60s with colorectal cancer.

The chain is built from TRBV2 and TRBJ1-2, with unresolved D. Germline CDR1 is SNHLY and CDR2 is FYNNEI. V lost 6 bases and J lost 4, with 6 bases in between. This CDR3 contains 11 residues. This chain's CDR3 is CASRRGYGYTF. Here the CDR3 DNA reads TGTGCCAGCAGGAGAGGCTATGGCTACACCTTC.

This clone was seen more than once but under ten times. This chain joins TRBV19 and TRBJ2-5, with TRBD2 identical over 11 bases. The CDR3 loop spans 16 amino acids. In germline, CDR1 is LNHDA, CDR2 SQIVND (reference sequence). V lost 3 bases and J lost 5; bases outside the gene matches: 8. The CDR3, as DNA: TGTGCCAGTAGTATCGCATCACTAGCGGGGGTGGAGACCCAGTACTTC. Its protein product is CASSIASLAGVETQYF.

This chain connects TRBV19 to TRBJ2-7; possible D gene TRBD1, 6 bases. Germline V CDR1 and CDR2: LNHDA, SQIVND (reference sequence). This CDR3 has 14 amino acids. Trimming stripped 3 bases from V and 5 bases from J, with 14 bases between. The chain's CDR3 is CASSIWQGYHEQYF. In DNA, the CDR3 is TGTGCCAGTAGTATTTGGCAGGGGTACCACGAGCAGTACTTC.

V and J are TRBV7-2 and TRBJ2-2; 10 bases agree with TRBD1. The V and J ends lost 5 bases and 5 bases, in that order; junction bases with no gene match: 5. Germline assignment: CDR1 SGHTA and CDR2 FQGNSA. The CDR3 is 15 residues long. This CDR3 is CASSTRDRGTGELFF. CDR3 sequence (DNA): TGTGCCAGCAGCACCCGGGACAGGGGTACCGGGGAGCTGTTTTTT.

The gene calls are TRBV7-8 and TRBJ2-5, with 8 bases that match TRBD2. The CDR3 length is 15 residues. V was clipped by 3 bases and J by 2 bases; unmatched bases: 5. Germline V gene sequence: CDR1 SGHVS, CDR2 FQNEAQ. CDR3 sequence reads: CASSFNSGDQETQYF. CDR3 nucleotides: TGTGCCAGCAGCTTCAATAGCGGGGATCAAGAGACCCAGTACTTC.

V is TRBV4-3 and J is TRBJ1-2; 7 positions agree with TRBD1. The CDR3 spans 13 residues. CDR1 and CDR2 from the germline V gene are LGHNA and YSLEER. V lost 6 bases to trimming and J lost 7 bases; unmatched junction nucleotides: 8. The DNA for the CDR3 is TGCGCCAGCAGTCGAGACACAGGGGCTGGCTACACCTTC. The encoded protein is CASSRDTGAGYTF.

The chain carries TRBV5-1 and TRBJ2-5; possible D gene TRBD1, 5 bases. Trimming left V 0 bases short and J 2 bases short, with 8 bases between. This CDR3 has 14 amino acids. Germline V gene sequence: CDR1 SGHRS, CDR2 YFSETQ. The CDR3 reads CASSLGQLQETQYF. DNA of the CDR3: TGCGCCAGCAGCTTGGGACAGCTACAAGAGACCCAGTACTTC. Complete variable domain (other parts from reference TRBV5-1 and TRBJ2-5): KAGVTQTPRYLIKTRGQQVTLSCSPISGHRSVSWYQQTPGQGLQFLFEYFSETQRNKGNFPGRFSGRQFSNSRSEMNVSTLELGDSALYLCASSLGQLQETQYFGPGTRLLVL.

The rearrangement uses TRBV18 and TRBJ2-6; 7 bases line up with TRBD2. This CDR3 contains 17 residues. After removal of 4 bases from V and 1 base from J, the junction contained 7 bases not matched to a gene. Germline V CDR1 and CDR2: KGHSH, LQKENI. As DNA, the CDR3 is TGTGCCAGCTCACGTAGTCAGGGAGGGTCTGGGGCCAACGTCCTGACTTTC. The encoded protein is CASSRSQGGSGANVLTF.

The chain is built from TRBV24-1 and TRBJ2-1, with D possibly matching TRBD1 (6 bases). The CDR3 is made up of 13 amino acids. Germline V gene data show CDR1 as KGHDR and CDR2 as SFDVKD. V was pared by 3 bases and J by 7 bases, with 9 bases between. In DNA, the CDR3 is TGTGCCACCAGTGATAACAGGGAAAATGAGCAGTTCTTC. Protein product: CATSDNRENEQFF.

This clone turned up a few times. The chain couples TRBV9 to TRBJ1-2; 7 bases agree with TRBD1. Losses at the gene ends were 0 bases for V and 4 bases for J; bases not matched to a gene: 3. The CDR3 extends over 14 amino acids. CDR1 and CDR2 (germline): SGDLS, YYNGEE. The chain's CDR3 is CASSVGGQSYGYTF. In nucleotides, the CDR3 is TGTGCCAGCAGCGTAGGGGGACAGTCCTATGGCTACACCTTC. The whole variable domain, filled in from reference TRBV9 and TRBJ1-2, reads DSGVTQTPKHLITATGQRVTLRCSPRSGDLSVYWYQQSLDQGLQFLIQYYNGEERAKGNILERFSAQQFPDLHSELNLSSLELGDSALYFCASSVGGQSYGYTFGSGTRLTVV.

The chain joins TRBV2 to TRBJ1-1; D is uncertain. The CDR3 covers 12 residues. Germline CDR1 is SNHLY and CDR2 is FYNNEI. The V end lost 4 bases, the J end lost 6 bases, and 9 bases lay between the germline ends. The CDR3 DNA is TGTGCCAGCAGTGTTGCGGGCCCTGAAGCTTTCTTT. As protein: CASSVAGPEAFF.